This is a list of T cell receptor beta chains from one sample in a study of T cells in Graves' hyperthyroidism and ophthalmopathy. From the multiplex PCR reads, TCRdb called clonotypes with MiXCR, one entry per CDR3 protein. Of almost 600,000 distinct CDR3 sequences listed, 40% to 55% are singletons. Sequenced input: peripheral blood or thyroid tissue (not recorded which). The receptors come from a woman between 18 and 30 years old with Graves' hyperthyroidism. Both conserved end residues are part of each CDR3. Each record gives: clone size, J gene, V gene, D gene, CDR3 DNA, CDR3 protein. A D gene is named only where the DNA matches it firmly. Clone size is given for some rows only: seen once, a few or many times, or a class if the clone is expanded.

>many|TRBJ1-6|TRBV6-5|-
TGTGCCAGCAGTCCCGCCCGGGCCCCGGGATTGCCCCTCCACTTT
CASSPARAPGLPLHF
>many|TRBJ2-7|TRBV12-3/TRBV12-4|TRBD2
TGTGCCAGCAGGCTAGCGGGAGGGGCCTACGAGCAGTACTTC
CASRLAGGAYEQYF
>many|TRBJ1-4|TRBV2|-
TGTGCCAGCAGTGAAGTAGGGGGAACTAATGAAAAACTGTTTTTT
CASSEVGGTNEKLFF
>many|TRBJ1-2|TRBV12-3/TRBV12-4|TRBD1
TGTGCCAGCAGCAGAAGGACAGGGGGAATCAACTATGGCTACACCTTC
CASSRRTGGINYGYTF
>many|TRBJ1-4|TRBV19|-
TGTGCCAGTAGCGCCGTCCCCCTTACGGGCGGTGAAAAACTGTTTTTT
CASSAVPLTGGEKLFF
>many|TRBJ1-1|TRBV6-1|-
TGTGCCAGCAGAGCGGGACTGACGAACACTGAAGCTTTCTTT
CASRAGLTNTEAFF
>-|TRBJ2-7|TRBV20-1|TRBD1
TGCAGTGTCACCGGGACAGGGACCTACGAGCAGTACTTC
CSVTGTGTYEQYF
>many|TRBJ2-7|TRBV2|-
TGTGCCAGCAGTAACGAAATCAGGCAACCGGGCTACGAGCAGTACTTC
CASSNEIRQPGYEQYF
>many|TRBJ1-5|TRBV4-1|-
TGCGCCAGCAGCCAAGACTTTACCAGTTTTAGCAATCAGCCCCAGCATTTT
CASSQDFTSFSNQPQHF
>many|TRBJ1-5|TRBV11-2|-
TGTGCCAGCAGCCCAGTGGAGAACCAGCCCCAGCATTTT
CASSPVENQPQHF
>-|TRBJ1-1|TRBV24-1|TRBD1
TGTACCACAGACAGGGGAAGTATGAACACTGAAGCTTTCTTT
CTTDRGSMNTEAFF
>many|TRBJ2-2|TRBV7-8|-
TGTGCCAGCAGCCGCGGGCTAGGGCTAGAAGGGGGAGGCGGGGAGCTGTTTTTT
CASSRGLGLEGGGGELFF
>-|TRBJ1-1|TRBV20-1|TRBD1
TGCAGTGCCGAGCGTCCGGACAGGGACACTGAAGCTTTCTTT
CSAERPDRDTEAFF
>-|TRBJ2-5|TRBV20-1|TRBD2
TGCAGTGCTTCTGATCTGGCGGGAGGCGAGGAAGAGACCCAGTACTTC
CSASDLAGGEEETQYF
>-|TRBJ2-5|TRBV9|TRBD2
TGTGCCAGCAGCGGAACTAGCGGGAGTGGGACCGGGACCCAGTACTTC
CASSGTSGSGTGTQYF
>many|TRBJ2-2|TRBV20-1|-
TGCAGTGCGACCGTCGGCGAGACCGGGGAGCTGTTTTTT
CSATVGETGELFF
>few|TRBJ1-2|TRBV10-3|-
TGTGCCATCAGTGAGCCGAAGGATGGCTACACCTTC
CAISEPKDGYTF
>few|TRBJ2-5|TRBV18|-
TGTGCCAGCTCACCCGGTAGTGGCCAGTACTTC
CASSPGSGQYF
>-|TRBJ1-2|TRBV5-6|-
TGTGCCAGCAGCTCTACCTTGGGGGGGAACTATGGCTACACCTTC
CASSSTLGGNYGYTF
>-|TRBJ2-6|TRBV29-1|-
TGCAGCGTGGGGGTGGGGGGAGCTGGGGCCAACGTCCTGACTTTC
CSVGVGGAGANVLTF
>-|TRBJ2-3|TRBV9|TRBD2
TGTGCCAGCAGCGTAGATTTGGCTAGCGGACGCACAGATAGGCAGTATTTT
CASSVDLASGRTDRQYF
>-|TRBJ1-6|TRBV10-2|TRBD1
TGCGCCAGCACTAGAGCATTTCCGGGACAGGGTGAAAATTCACCCCTCCACTTT
CASTRAFPGQGENSPLHF
>few|TRBJ1-1|TRBV20-1|-
TGCAGTGCTAGACAAATCGGGGCCTGGCAGAACACTGAAGCTTTCTTT
CSARQIGAWQNTEAFF
>-|TRBJ2-5|TRBV29-1|-
TGCAGCTTGGGGTCGGGAACGGAGACCCAGTACTTC
CSLGSGTETQYF
>-|TRBJ2-7|TRBV11-2|TRBD1
TGTGCCAGCAGCCACCAGGGACAGGCCTTCTACGAGCAGTACTTC
CASSHQGQAFYEQYF
>-|TRBJ1-2|TRBV25-1|-
TGTGCCAGCCGTAGCCGGGCTGGAGGCTACACCTTC
CASRSRAGGYTF
>many|TRBJ2-7|TRBV10-3|-
TGTGCCATCAGTGAGCTGATGGGGGGTACAACCCCCTACGAGCAGTACTTC
CAISELMGGTTPYEQYF
>many|TRBJ1-1|TRBV7-7|TRBD1
TGTGCTAGCAGCCCCTTCTCGACAGGGCGGGTGAGAACTGAAGCTTTCTTT
CASSPFSTGRVRTEAFF
>many|TRBJ1-2|TRBV4-1|-
TGCGCCACCGGCGGGGGATACTATGGCTACACCTTC
CATGGGYYGYTF
>many|TRBJ2-7|TRBV7-9|TRBD2
TGTGCCAGCAGCCCCCCTAGCGGGAACTCCTACGAGCAGTACTTC
CASSPPSGNSYEQYF
>-|TRBJ2-5|TRBV3-1|-
TGTGCCAGCAGCCCTCGGGAGGGACAGTACCAAGAGACCCAGTACTTC
CASSPREGQYQETQYF
>few|TRBJ1-4|TRBV11-2|TRBD1
TGTGCCAGCAGCTTAGGACCGGGACAGGGGGCTCAGGAACTGTTTTTT
CASSLGPGQGAQELFF
>-|TRBJ2-7|TRBV7-2|TRBD2
TGTGCCAGCAGCGTCACCCCTAGCGGGCAGTACTTC
CASSVTPSGQYF
>-|TRBJ2-2|TRBV7-2|TRBD1
TGTGCCAGCAGCTTAATCCCCAGGACAGGGGGCACCGGGGGGCTGTTTTTT
CASSLIPRTGGTGGLFF
>-|TRBJ1-2|TRBV2|TRBD1
TGTGCCAGCAGGTTATTGGACAGGGCCGGCTATGGCTACACCTTC
CASRLLDRAGYGYTF
>-|TRBJ2-5|TRBV20-1|TRBD2
TGCAGTGTGGCTAGCGGGAGAGGTGAGACCCAGTACTTC
CSVASGRGETQYF
>many|TRBJ2-2|TRBV20-1|-
TGCAGCGCCATAGGGGGTACCGGGGAGCTGTTTTTT
CSAIGGTGELFF
>many|TRBJ1-5|TRBV4-3|-
TGCGCCAGCAGCCAAGATCTCAGAAATCCCCAGCATTTT
CASSQDLRNPQHF
>many|TRBJ1-2|TRBV9|-
TGTGCCAGCAGCGCGACACCGGATGGCTACACCTTC
CASSATPDGYTF
>-|TRBJ1-2|TRBV5-5|TRBD1
TGTGCCAGCAGACAGACAGGGGTGGACTATGGCTACACCTTC
CASRQTGVDYGYTF
>-|TRBJ1-1|TRBV7-3|-
TGTGCCAGCGGGGTCATGAACACTGAAGCTTTCTTT
CASGVMNTEAFF
>many|TRBJ2-5|TRBV10-3|-
TGTGCCACCGCGGACAGTCCACAAGAGACCCAGTACTTC
CATADSPQETQYF